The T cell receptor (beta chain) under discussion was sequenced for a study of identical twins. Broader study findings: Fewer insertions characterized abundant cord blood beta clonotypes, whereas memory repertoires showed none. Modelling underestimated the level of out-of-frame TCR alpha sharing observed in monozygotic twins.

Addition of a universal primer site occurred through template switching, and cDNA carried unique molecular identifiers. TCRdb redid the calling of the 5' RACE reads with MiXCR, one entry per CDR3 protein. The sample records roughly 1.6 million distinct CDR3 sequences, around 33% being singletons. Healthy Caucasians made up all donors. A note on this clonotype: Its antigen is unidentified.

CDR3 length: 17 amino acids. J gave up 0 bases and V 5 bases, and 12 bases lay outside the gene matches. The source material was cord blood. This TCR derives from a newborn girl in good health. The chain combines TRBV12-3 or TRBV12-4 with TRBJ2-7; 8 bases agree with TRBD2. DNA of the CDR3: TGTGCCAGCAGTGAGACTAGCGATTTAACTTTCTCCTACGAGCAGTACTTC. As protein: CASSETSDLTFSYEQYF.